The 4 T cell receptor beta chains reported below all come from one sample, sequenced in a study of shared clonotypes between healthy human individuals. Generated by immunoSEQ multiplex PCR, the TCRdb table keeps only in-frame clones and is missing some. The sample records over a million clones, around 97% being singletons. Sequencing was performed on naive CD4+ T cells sorted from blood. Described subset: CD45RA+ positively selected. These receptor sequences come from a man aged 25 to 40 in good health.

About this clone: The same CDR3 also results from other DNA sequences found in this sample. This chain joins TRBV7-9 and TRBJ1-1; D is unclear. The CDR3 is 15 residues long. CDR1 and CDR2 from the germline V gene are SEHNR and FQNEAQ (reference sequence). Trimming shortened V by 1 base and J by 3 bases, and 12 bases separated the two germline ends. The CDR3 nucleotides read TGTGCCAGCAGCTTAGTTGGAGGGAGAGACACTGAAGCTTTCTTT. Translating it yields CASSLVGGRDTEAFF.

This chain links TRBV18 with TRBJ2-7; 7 bases agree with TRBD1. Germline CDR1 is KGHSH and CDR2 is LQKENI. Germline trimming cut 5 bases from V and 5 bases from J; bases unmatched to any gene: 9. This CDR3 region has 14 residues. In nucleotides, the CDR3 is TGTGCCAGCTCAATGACAGGGTTGAACAACGAGCAGTACTTC. Translating gives CASSMTGLNNEQYF.

The genes are TRBV5-1 and TRBJ2-5; the D gene is possibly TRBD2 (6 bases). The CDR3 loop spans 12 amino acids. V was cut by 3 bases and J by 7 bases, with 10 bases left in between. Germline values: CDR1 SGHRS, CDR2 YFSETQ. CDR3 protein: CASSSPGGTQYF. The CDR3 nucleotides read TGCGCCAGCAGCTCCCCCGGGGGGACCCAGTACTTC. The full variable domain, with the rest looked up from reference TRBV5-1 and TRBJ2-5, is KAGVTQTPRYLIKTRGQQVTLSCSPISGHRSVSWYQQTPGQGLQFLFEYFSETQRNKGNFPGRFSGRQFSNSRSEMNVSTLELGDSALYLCASSSPGGTQYFGPGTRLLVL.

The chain has TRBV4-1 and TRBJ1-1; D call uncertain. The CDR3 has 13 residues. Germline CDR1 MGHRA, CDR2 YSYEKL. Trimming removed 3 bases at V and 5 bases at J, with 10 bases between. The chain's CDR3 is CASSHPGWTEAFF. The CDR3 DNA is TGCGCCAGCAGCCATCCCGGGTGGACTGAAGCTTTCTTT.